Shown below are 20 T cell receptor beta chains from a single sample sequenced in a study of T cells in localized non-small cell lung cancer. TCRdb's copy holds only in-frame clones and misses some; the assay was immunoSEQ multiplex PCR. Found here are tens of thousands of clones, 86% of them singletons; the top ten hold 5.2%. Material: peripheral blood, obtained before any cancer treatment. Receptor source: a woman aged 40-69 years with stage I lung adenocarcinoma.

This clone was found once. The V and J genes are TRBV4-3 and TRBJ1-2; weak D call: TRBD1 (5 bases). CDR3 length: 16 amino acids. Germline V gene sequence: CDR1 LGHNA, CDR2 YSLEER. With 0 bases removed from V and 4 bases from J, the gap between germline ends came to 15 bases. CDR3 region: CASSQDYRGAVYGYTF. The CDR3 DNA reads TGCGCCAGCAGCCAAGATTATCGAGGGGCGGTCTATGGCTACACCTTC.

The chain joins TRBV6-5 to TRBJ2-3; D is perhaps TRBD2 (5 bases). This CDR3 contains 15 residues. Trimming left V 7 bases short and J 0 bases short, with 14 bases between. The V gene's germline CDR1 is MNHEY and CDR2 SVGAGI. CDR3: CASTQTGSSTDTQYF. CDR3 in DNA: TGTGCCAGCACACAAACGGGGTCTAGCACAGATACGCAGTATTTT.

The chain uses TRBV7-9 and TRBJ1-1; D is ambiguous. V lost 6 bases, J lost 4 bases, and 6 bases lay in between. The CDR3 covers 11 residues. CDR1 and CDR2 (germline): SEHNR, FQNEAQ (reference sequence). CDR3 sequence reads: CASRVGTEAFF. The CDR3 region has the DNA TGTGCCAGCAGGGTCGGCACTGAAGCTTTCTTT.

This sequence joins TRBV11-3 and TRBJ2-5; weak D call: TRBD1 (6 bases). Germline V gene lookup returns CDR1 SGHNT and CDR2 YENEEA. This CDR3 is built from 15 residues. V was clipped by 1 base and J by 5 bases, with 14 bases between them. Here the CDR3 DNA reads TGTGCCAGCAGCTTAGGGTCACAGGGTGGGGAGACCCAGTACTTC. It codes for CASSLGSQGGETQYF.

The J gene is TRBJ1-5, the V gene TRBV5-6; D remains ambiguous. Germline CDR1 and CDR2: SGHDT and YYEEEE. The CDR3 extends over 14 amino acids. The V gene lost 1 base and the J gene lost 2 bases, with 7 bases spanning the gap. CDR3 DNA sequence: TGTGCCAGCAGCTTGTTTCTCGGCAATCAGCCCCAGCATTTT. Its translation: CASSLFLGNQPQHF.

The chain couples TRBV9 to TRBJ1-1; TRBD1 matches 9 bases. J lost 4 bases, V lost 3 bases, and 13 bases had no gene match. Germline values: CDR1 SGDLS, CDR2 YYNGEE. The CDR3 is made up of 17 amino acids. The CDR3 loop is CASSATKKGQGGTEAFF. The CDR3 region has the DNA TGTGCCAGCAGCGCTACTAAAAAGGGACAGGGTGGCACTGAAGCTTTCTTT.

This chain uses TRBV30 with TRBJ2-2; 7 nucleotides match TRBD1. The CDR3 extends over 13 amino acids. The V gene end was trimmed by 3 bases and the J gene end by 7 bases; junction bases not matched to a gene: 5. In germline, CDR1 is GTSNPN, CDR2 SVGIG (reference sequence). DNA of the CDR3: TGTGCCTGGAGGACAGGGTCCCACGGGGAGCTGTTTTTT. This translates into CAWRTGSHGELFF.

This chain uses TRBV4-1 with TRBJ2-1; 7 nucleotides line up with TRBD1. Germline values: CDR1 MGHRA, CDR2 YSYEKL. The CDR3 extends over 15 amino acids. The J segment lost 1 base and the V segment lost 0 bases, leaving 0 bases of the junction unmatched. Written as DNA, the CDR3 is TGCGCCAGCAGCCAAGAGACAGGGTCCTACAATGAGCAGTTCTTC. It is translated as CASSQETGSYNEQFF.

For the CDR3, the DNA is TGTGCCTGGAGTGTAGCGGGACAGGGACATAGCAATCAGCCCCAGCATTTT. It yields the protein CAWSVAGQGHSNQPQHF. The chain joins TRBV30 to TRBJ1-5, with 9 nucleotides matching TRBD1. CDR3 length: 17 residues. V trimming: 0 bases; J trimming: 0 bases; junction bases outside the gene matches: 6. Germline CDR1 GTSNPN, CDR2 SVGIG (reference sequence).

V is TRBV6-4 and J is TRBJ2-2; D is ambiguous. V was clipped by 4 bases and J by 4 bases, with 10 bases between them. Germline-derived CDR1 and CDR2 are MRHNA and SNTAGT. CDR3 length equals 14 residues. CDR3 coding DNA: TGTGCCAGCAGTGCGAATCTGGTCACCGGGGAGCTGTTTTTT. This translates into CASSANLVTGELFF.

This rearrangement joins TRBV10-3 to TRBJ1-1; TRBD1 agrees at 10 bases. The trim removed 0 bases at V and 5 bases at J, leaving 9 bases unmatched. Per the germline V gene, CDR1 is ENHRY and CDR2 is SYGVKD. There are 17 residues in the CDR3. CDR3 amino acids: CAISESGDRGRGTEAFF. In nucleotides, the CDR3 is TGTGCCATCAGTGAGTCGGGGGACAGGGGACGAGGGACTGAAGCTTTCTTT.

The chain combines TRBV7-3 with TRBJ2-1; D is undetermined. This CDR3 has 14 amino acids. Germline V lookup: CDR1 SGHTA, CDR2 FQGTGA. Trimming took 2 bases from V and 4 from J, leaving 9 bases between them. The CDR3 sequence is CASSLGDMYNEQFF. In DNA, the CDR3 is TGTGCCAGCAGCTTAGGCGACATGTACAATGAGCAGTTCTTC.

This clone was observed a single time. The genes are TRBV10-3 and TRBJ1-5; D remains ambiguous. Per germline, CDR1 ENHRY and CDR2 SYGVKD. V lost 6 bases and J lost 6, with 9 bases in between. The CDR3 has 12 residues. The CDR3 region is CAISEGSQPQHF. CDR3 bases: TGTGCCATCAGCGAGGGTAGTCAGCCCCAGCATTTT.

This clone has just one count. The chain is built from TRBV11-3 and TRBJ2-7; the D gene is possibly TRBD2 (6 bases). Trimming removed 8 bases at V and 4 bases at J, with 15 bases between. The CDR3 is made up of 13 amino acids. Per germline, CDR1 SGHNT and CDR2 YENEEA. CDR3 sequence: CASSPQEGYEQYF. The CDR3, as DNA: TGTGCCAGCTCCCCCCAGGAGGGGTACGAGCAGTACTTC.

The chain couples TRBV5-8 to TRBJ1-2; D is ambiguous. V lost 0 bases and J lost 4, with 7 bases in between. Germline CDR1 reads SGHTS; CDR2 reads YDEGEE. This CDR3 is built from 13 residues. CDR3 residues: CASSLDRVYGYTF. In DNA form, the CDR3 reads TGTGCCAGCAGCTTGGACCGGGTCTATGGCTACACCTTC. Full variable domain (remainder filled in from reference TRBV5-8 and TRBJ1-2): EAGVTQSPTHLIKTRGQQATLRCSPISGHTSVYWYQQALGLGLQFLLWYDEGEERNRGNFPPRFSGRQFPNYSSELNVNALELEDSALYLCASSLDRVYGYTFGSGTRLTVV.

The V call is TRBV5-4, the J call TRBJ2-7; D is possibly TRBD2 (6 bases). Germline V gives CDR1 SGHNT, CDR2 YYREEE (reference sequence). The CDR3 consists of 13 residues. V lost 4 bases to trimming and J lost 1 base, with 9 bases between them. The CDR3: CASSPRGSYEQYF. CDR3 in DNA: TGTGCCAGCAGCCCCCGGGGGTCCTACGAGCAGTACTTC.

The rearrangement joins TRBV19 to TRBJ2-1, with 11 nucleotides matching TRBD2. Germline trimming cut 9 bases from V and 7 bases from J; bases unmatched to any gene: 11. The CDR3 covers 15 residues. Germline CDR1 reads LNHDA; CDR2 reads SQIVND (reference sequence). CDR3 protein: CASKGTSGGWNEQFF. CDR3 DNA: TGTGCCAGCAAGGGTACTAGCGGGGGCTGGAATGAGCAGTTCTTC.

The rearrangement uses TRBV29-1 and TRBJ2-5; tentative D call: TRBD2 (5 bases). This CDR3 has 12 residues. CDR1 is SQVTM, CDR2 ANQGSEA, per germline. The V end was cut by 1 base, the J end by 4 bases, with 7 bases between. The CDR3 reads CSVEAGIETQYF. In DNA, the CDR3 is TGCAGCGTTGAAGCGGGGATAGAGACCCAGTACTTC.

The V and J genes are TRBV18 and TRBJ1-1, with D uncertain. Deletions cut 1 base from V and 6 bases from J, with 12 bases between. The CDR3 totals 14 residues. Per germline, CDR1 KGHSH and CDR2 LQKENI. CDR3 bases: TGTGCCAGCTCACCACTTATAGGGTCCGCTGAAGCTTTCTTT. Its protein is CASSPLIGSAEAFF.

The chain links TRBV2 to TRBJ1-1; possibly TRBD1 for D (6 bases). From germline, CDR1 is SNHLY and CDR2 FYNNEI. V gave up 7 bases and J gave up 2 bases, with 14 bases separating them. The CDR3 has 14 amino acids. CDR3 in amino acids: CASKLDRSNTEAFF. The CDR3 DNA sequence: TGTGCCAGCAAACTAGACAGGTCCAACACTGAAGCTTTCTTT.